The text below deals with one TCR beta chain. The antigen is not known. Deep was the level used in running the assay. Clones were read by immunoSEQ multiplex PCR, and TCRdb kept only the in-frame ones, dropping some. The data show about 1.5 million clones, 95% to 99% seen once. This sample was taken from a study of shared clonotypes between healthy human individuals. This CDR3 region has 17 residues. Looked up from germline, CDR1 is SGHDT and CDR2 is YYEEEE. Germline trimming cut 4 bases from V and 4 bases from J; bases unmatched to any gene: 15. Division of CD4+ cells produced a CD45RA+ naive subset and a CD45RA-negative memory subset. Study outcomes and limitations: Across a few donors, naive CD4 shared roughly 5.2%, naive CD8 3% to 3.5%, memory CD4 roughly 2.4%, memory CD8 0.35% to 0.5%.

The clonotype was recovered from a man aged 25 to 45 in good health. The chain is built from TRBV5-6 and TRBJ2-7, with 9 bases identical to TRBD2. Sequencing used naive CD4+ T cells sorted from blood. Documented subset: CD45RA+ positively selected. The CDR3 sequence is CASSGGKIAGVNYEQYF. In nucleotides, the CDR3 is TGTGCCAGCAGCGGTGGGAAAATAGCGGGAGTAAATTACGAGCAGTACTTC.